This TCR beta chain originates from a study of a mutant IDH1 vaccine in newly diagnosed glioma (dated by TCRdb to the early 2020s). Notes on the research overall: Across visits V03 through V10, patients got a total of eight vaccinations, given in weeks 1, 3, 5, 7, 11, 15, 19 and 23. Vaccination was initiated 4-6 weeks after radiotherapy alone, or concurrently with temozolomide cycles in the chemotherapy-containing groups. Of the 25 to 35 treated patients, around 62% were male and approximately 40% were female, and a mean age of approximately 40 years was recorded. Before enrollment, most patients had been given radiochemotherapy with temozolomide as standard therapy, while the rest had received either radiotherapy alone or temozolomide alone. Six visits were used for peripheral blood collection: V03 (baseline), V05, V07, V10, V12 and V13. For exploratory analyses, roughly 25 treated patients had longitudinal TCRB deep sequencing done wherever samples were available.

What the authors observed across the whole study: Selection of PBMC samples for TCRB deep sequencing was based on availability. The authors stated that sample limitations prevented analyses of patient blood samples from being reproduced. Immune responses induced by the vaccine were seen in roughly 95% of patients across multiple MHC alleles. Changes in the top peripheral T cell clonotypes picked up by TCRB sequencing did not appear to be linked to pseudoprogression.

This clone was seen only a few times. This clone's antigen is unknown. It has no much larger one-base neighbor in the sample; base qualities were not kept. The sample's time point label is to be understood as: week 11, during vaccination. Every vaccine dose consisted of 300 ug of a 20-mer mutant IDH1 peptide in Montanide, administered subcutaneously together with topical imiquimod. All donors had newly diagnosed IDH1-mutant astrocytomas of WHO grade 3 or 4 that showed loss of nuclear ATRX. The samples were drawn from NOA16, a multicentre, single-arm, open-label phase I trial in Germany that tested a mutant IDH1 peptide vaccine in humans for the first time. Genomic DNA for TCRB sequencing was extracted from EDTA blood using the DNeasy Blood and Tissue Kit. Library generation was performed with the immunoSEQ multiplex PCR assay. Rearranged TCR beta chain sequences were amplified using the hsTCRB Kit according to the manufacturer's protocol. TCRB libraries were sequenced on an Illumina MiSeq. The source study handled its data this way. The proprietary platform of the kit vendor was used for demultiplexing, trimming and gene mapping. The table comes from immuneACCESS by way of TCRdb, which keeps in-frame sequences with V and J called. Part of the clones is missing from these tables; in studies checked, under half for an unresolved V gene and the rest for unknown reasons. The DNA was the basis for D and trimming; V, J and clone size are from that table. The sample table lists roughly 57,000 clones, about 91% of them with a count of one. The top ten clonotypes cover roughly 1.9% of the sample.

The clonotype was recovered from a man aged 35 to 55 with glioma. The sample here was PBMCs, taken from a glioma patient whose treatment included an IDH1 peptide vaccine.

The CDR3 protein sequence reads: CAWRARPPADTQYF. The DNA sequence is TGTGCCTGGAGAGCTAGACCGCCCGCAGATACGCAGTATTTT. The rearrangement combines TRBV30 with TRBJ2-3; the D gene assignment is ambiguous. Inclusive of the bounding cysteine and phenylalanine, the CDR3 is 14 residues long. Only the CDR3 DNA is retained, 42 bases long and in frame from the first base. The germline V gene encodes CDR1 GTSNPN and CDR2 SVGIG (reference sequence). The V end loses 3 bases and the J end loses 4 bases, and a stretch of 14 bases separates them.